The 21 T cell receptor beta chains in this list originate from one sample, sequenced in a study of blood T cell repertoires in COVID-19. The assay was immunoSEQ multiplex PCR, and TCRdb's table has in-frame clones only and misses some. The table records more than 100,000 clones, roughly 90% of them present only once. The specimen was peripheral blood. The receptor source for this set is a man in his forties or fifties with acute or convalescent COVID-19.

The J gene is TRBJ2-1, the V gene TRBV18, with TRBD2 identical over 7 bases. The CDR3 loop spans 15 amino acids. Trimming at V came to 8 bases and at J to 1 base, leaving 8 bases not matched to a gene. CDR1 is KGHSH, CDR2 LQKENI, per germline. The CDR3 region is CASAILAASYNEQFF. The CDR3 nucleotides are TGTGCCAGCGCGATTCTAGCGGCATCCTACAATGAGCAGTTCTTC.

The rearrangement links TRBV5-5 to TRBJ2-1; a possible D gene is TRBD1 (5 bases). The V end was cut by 4 bases, the J end by 10 bases, with 18 bases between. Looked up from germline, CDR1 is SGHKS and CDR2 is YYEKEE (reference sequence). CDR3 size: 14 residues. CDR3 protein: CASSHDQGSWEQFF. CDR3 nucleotide sequence: TGTGCCAGCAGCCATGACCAGGGATCCTGGGAGCAGTTCTTC.

The chain has TRBV19 and TRBJ1-5; D unresolved. The V gene lost 6 bases and the J gene lost 0 bases, with 12 bases spanning the gap. The CDR3 contains 15 residues. The germline V gene encodes CDR1 LNHDA and CDR2 SQIVND (reference sequence). CDR3 sequence: CASRRALGSNQPQHF. CDR3 bases: TGTGCCAGTAGGCGGGCGCTGGGTAGCAATCAGCCCCAGCATTTT.

The chain carries TRBV19 and TRBJ1-2; 9 nucleotides line up with TRBD1. J gave up 4 bases and V 6 bases, and 6 bases lay outside the gene matches. CDR1 and CDR2 (germline): LNHDA, SQIVND (reference sequence). CDR3 size: 14 residues. CDR3 residues: CASRPRDRAYGYTF. The DNA for the CDR3 is TGTGCCAGTAGGCCCCGGGACAGGGCCTATGGCTACACCTTC.

The CDR3 bases are TGTGCCAGCAGCTTAGATGCGGGGGCCGGGACAGATACGCAGTATTTT. Residues: CASSLDAGAGTDTQYF. This chain connects TRBV13 to TRBJ2-3, with D tentatively TRBD2 (7 bases). This CDR3 region has 16 residues. V was shortened by 1 base and J by 3 bases, with 14 bases between the two germline ends. Germline V lookup: CDR1 PRHDT, CDR2 FYEKMQ (reference sequence). The variable domain in full, completed from reference TRBV13 and TRBJ2-3, reads AAGVIQSPRHLIKEKRETATLKCYPIPRHDTVYWYQQGPGQDPQFLISFYEKMQSDKGSIPDRFSAQQFSDYHSELNMSSLELGDSALYFCASSLDAGAGTDTQYFGPGTRLTVL.

This clone was detected once. The chain couples TRBV7-8 to TRBJ1-2; D not certain. V was shortened by 5 bases and J by 2 bases, with 15 bases between the two germline ends. The CDR3 totals 15 residues. Looked up from germline, CDR1 is SGHVS and CDR2 is FQNEAQ. The CDR3 reads CASSPVLEENYGYTF. The CDR3, as DNA: TGTGCCAGCAGCCCGGTTTTGGAGGAGAACTATGGCTACACCTTC.

J is TRBJ1-2 and V is TRBV11-2; D remains ambiguous. The CDR3 contains 12 residues. Looked up from germline, CDR1 is SGHAT and CDR2 is FQNNGV. V was shortened by 6 bases and J by 11 bases, with 16 bases between the two germline ends. The CDR3 spells CASRKLPEEYTF. CDR3 in DNA: TGTGCCAGCAGAAAACTACCCGAGGAGTACACCTTC.

J is TRBJ2-1 and V is TRBV7-2; 15 bases align to TRBD2. Germline loops: CDR1 SGHTA, CDR2 FQGNSA. Trimming removed 1 base from V and 8 bases from J; junction bases left unmatched: 3. This CDR3 is 16 amino acids long. CDR3 residues: CASSLEGTSGRYEQFF. The CDR3 coding sequence is TGTGCCAGCAGCTTAGAGGGGACTAGCGGGAGGTATGAGCAGTTCTTC.

The CDR3 spells CAWSPPGRDSLGIHF. CDR3 nucleotide sequence: TGTGCCTGGAGTCCACCGGGCAGAGACAGCCTTGGTATCCACTTT. The V call is TRBV30, the J call TRBJ1-6, with D tentatively TRBD1 (5 bases). Trimming removed 2 bases at V and 17 bases at J, with 25 bases between. The CDR3 is 15 amino acids. Germline V CDR1 and CDR2: GTSNPN, SVGIG (reference sequence).

The J gene is TRBJ2-3, the V gene TRBV7-8, with TRBD2 as a possible D gene (6 bases). Germline loops: CDR1 SGHVS, CDR2 FQNEAQ. The CDR3 has 16 residues. V lost 6 bases to trimming and J lost 3 bases, with 19 bases between them. The CDR3 loop reads CASSLTLARGTDTQYF. The CDR3 region has the DNA TGTGCCAGCAGTCTTACCCTAGCGCGGGGTACAGATACGCAGTATTTT.

This chain uses TRBV30 with TRBJ2-5; D unclear. V lost 1 base to trimming and J lost 5 bases, with 17 bases between them. CDR1 is GTSNPN, CDR2 SVGIG, per germline (reference sequence). The CDR3 runs to 15 residues. CDR3 sequence: CAWSESRVQEETQYF. The CDR3 DNA follows: TGTGCCTGGAGTGAGTCCCGGGTCCAAGAGGAGACCCAGTACTTC.

This clone has just a few counts. The genes are TRBV19 and TRBJ1-5; TRBD1 aligns across 8 bases. Trimming cost V 7 bases and J 4 bases; bases outside gene matches: 9. The CDR3 is made up of 15 amino acids. Germline assignment: CDR1 LNHDA and CDR2 SQIVND (reference sequence). The CDR3 nucleotides read TGTGCCAGTACCTCCTTAACAGGGGGGAATCAGCCCCAGCATTTT. Amino acids: CASTSLTGGNQPQHF.

The chain uses TRBV4-3 and TRBJ1-2, with TRBD1 matching over 8 bases. From germline, CDR1 is LGHNA and CDR2 YSLEER. The ends lost 1 base at V and 3 bases at J; junction bases unmatched: 4. The CDR3 runs to 15 residues. CDR3 DNA: TGCGCCAGCAGCCAAGGACAGGGGTGGGACTATGGCTACACCTTC. Amino acid sequence: CASSQGQGWDYGYTF.

The chain joins TRBV3-1 (or the pseudogene TRBV3-2) to TRBJ2-5, with 7 bases fitting TRBD2. The CDR3 length is 12 residues. V lost 6 bases to trimming and J lost 5 bases; unmatched junction nucleotides: 3. Germline loops: CDR1 LGHDT, CDR2 YNNKEL (reference sequence). The CDR3 region is CASSTSAETQYF. For the CDR3, the DNA is TGTGCCAGCAGTACTAGCGCGGAGACCCAGTACTTC.

The J gene is TRBJ2-1, the V gene TRBV19, with TRBD2 identical over 8 bases. Looked up from germline, CDR1 is LNHDA and CDR2 is SQIVND (reference sequence). The J segment lost 6 bases and the V segment lost 2 bases, leaving 6 bases of the junction unmatched. There are 15 residues in the CDR3. The CDR3 loop is CASSILAGGGNEQFF. CDR3 in DNA: TGTGCCAGTAGTATACTCGCGGGAGGAGGCAATGAGCAGTTCTTC.

The genes are TRBV12-3 or TRBV12-4 and TRBJ1-2, with D hard to call. V shed 1 base and J shed 8 bases, with 5 bases lying between them. The CDR3 length is 11 residues. The CDR3 sequence: CASSLGRGYTF. The CDR3 DNA follows: TGTGCCAGCAGTTTAGGCAGGGGCTACACCTTC.

The chain recombines TRBV9 with TRBJ2-1, with TRBD1 matching 8 bases. J lost 2 bases, V lost 2 bases, and 3 bases had no gene match. This CDR3 has 15 residues. CDR1 is SGDLS and CDR2 is YYNGEE in the germline V gene. In DNA, the CDR3 is TGTGCCAGCAGCGTCGGACAGGGAACCTACAATGAGCAGTTCTTC. Translation: CASSVGQGTYNEQFF.

The V gene is TRBV4-3, the J gene TRBJ2-2, with 7 bases matching TRBD2. J lost 2 bases, V lost 0 bases, and 3 bases had no gene match. This CDR3 comprises 16 residues. Per germline, CDR1 LGHNA and CDR2 YSLEER. CDR3 coding DNA: TGCGCCAGCAGCCAAGATGGCGGGGGTAACACCGGGGAGCTGTTTTTT. Residues: CASSQDGGGNTGELFF.

The chain's CDR3 is CASSQVVLDRHLTGELFF. For the CDR3, the DNA is TGTGCCAGCAGCCAAGTAGTTCTGGACAGGCATCTCACCGGGGAGCTGTTTTTT. J is TRBJ2-2 and V is TRBV3-1 (or the pseudogene TRBV3-2), with 7 bases matching TRBD1. The ends lost 1 base at V and 4 bases at J; junction bases unmatched: 12. This CDR3 region has 18 residues. Looked up from germline, CDR1 is LGHDT and CDR2 is YNNKEL (reference sequence).

The chain has TRBV6-5 and TRBJ2-1; 11 positions agree with TRBD1. V shed 0 bases and J 7 bases; nucleotides not matched to a gene: 2. The V gene's germline CDR1 is MNHEY and CDR2 SVGAGI. The CDR3 is 15 residues long. CDR3 amino acids: CASSYSGQGDNEQFF. The CDR3 bases are TGTGCCAGCAGTTACTCGGGACAGGGGGATAATGAGCAGTTCTTC.

The genes are TRBV30 and TRBJ1-2; the match to TRBD1 covers 8 bases. V shed 6 bases and J 6 bases; nucleotides not matched to a gene: 9. This CDR3 comprises 13 residues. From germline, CDR1 is GTSNPN and CDR2 SVGIG (reference sequence). CDR3 sequence (DNA): TGTGCCTGTATCAGGGGGCGTACTGATGGCTACACCTTC. This translates into CACIRGRTDGYTF.